This T cell receptor beta chain was recorded in a study of blood T cell repertoires in COVID-19. Measured with immunoSEQ multiplex PCR; TCRdb has only the in-frame clones, and not every one. The data show about 130,000 clones, roughly four fifths seen once. CDR3 length: 15 residues. V lost 5 bases, J lost 4 bases, and 4 bases stayed unmatched. CDR1 and CDR2 (germline): SQVTM, ANQGSEA. Material: peripheral blood. The chain couples TRBV29-1 to TRBJ2-2, with TRBD2 matching over 13 bases. The TCR originated in a man in his fifties or sixties with acute or convalescent COVID-19. DNA of the CDR3: TGCAGCGTTAAACTAGCGGGAGGGTCCACCGGGGAGCTGTTTTTT. The encoded protein is CSVKLAGGSTGELFF.